These T cell receptor beta chains were read from a single sample in a study of shared clonotypes between healthy human individuals. Sequencing was performed with immunoSEQ multiplex PCR; in TCRdb, only in-frame clones are kept and a portion is missing. This sample has about 2,500,000 clones, with 85% to 95% found just once. The material sequenced was naive CD4+ T cells sorted from blood. The receptors shown here come from a young man in good health. The CDR3 runs from the conserved cysteine through the conserved F or W.

>TRBJ2-1|TRBV11-3
CASSFGLAAYNEQFF
>TRBJ2-5|TRBV7-8
CASTKSPLSGLRGETQYF
>TRBJ1-5|TRBV4-1
CASSQPDRDNQPQHF
>TRBJ2-2|TRBV6-5
CASSYSHPNTGELFF
>TRBJ1-5|TRBV6-1
CASSKGGSSNQPQHF
>TRBJ2-2|TRBV5-1
CASMAGTGELFF
>TRBJ2-7|TRBV15
CATSREASYEQYF
>TRBJ1-1|TRBV11-2
CASSFTGAGAAFF
>TRBJ2-7|TRBV27
CASSLGSGGAVYF
>TRBJ2-1|TRBV12-5
CASGLLAGEHSYNEQFF
>TRBJ2-6|TRBV4-3
CASSLLTRGGVKGANVLTF
>TRBJ1-2|TRBV28
CASRVTSGNYGYTF
>TRBJ2-5|TRBV4-3
CASSPGITGQETQYF
>-|TRBV4-1
CASSQQEAYEQYF
>TRBJ1-1|TRBV6-1
CASSPGTNTEAFF
>TRBJ2-7|TRBV7-9
CASSAGLAGDTYEQYF
>TRBJ1-1|TRBV5-1
CASSRRTGDTEAFF
>TRBJ2-2|TRBV14
CASSQTTVGELFF
>TRBJ2-7|TRBV5-4
CASRTPGGGGYEQYF
>TRBJ1-6|TRBV2
CASRNTGGYNSPLHF
>TRBJ2-7|TRBV6-5
CASKGGTYEQYF
>TRBJ1-6|TRBV6-1
CASSARQADNSPLHF
>TRBJ2-1|TRBV30
CAWSLGAGLLNEQFF
>TRBJ2-2|TRBV5-1
CASSLAPTGGDSTGELFF
>TRBJ1-1|TRBV10-3
CAISEQVGVNTEAFF
>TRBJ1-4|TRBV4-1
CASSLTATNEKLFF
>TRBJ1-1|TRBV7-2
CASSWGGTGTEAFF
>TRBJ1-1|TRBV18
CASSPPNRVEAFF
>TRBJ1-5|TRBV6-1
CASSDRTGGGNQPQHF
>TRBJ2-7|TRBV7-6
CASSPAGAGYEQYF
>TRBJ2-1|TRBV28
CASSFYGVTYNEQFF
>TRBJ2-1|TRBV28
CASSLWTSGTHEQFF
>TRBJ2-1|TRBV14
CASSFLTDAYNEQFF
>TRBJ2-2|TRBV4-1
CASSPWAGELFF
>TRBJ2-5|TRBV10-3
CAITPGQGQETQYF
>TRBJ1-2|TRBV5-8
CASSLAQGMVNGYTF
>TRBJ2-1|TRBV19
CASRLIGADTLKNEQFF
>TRBJ2-1|TRBV5-1
CASSLDDLRGREQFF
>TRBJ2-3|TRBV28
CASVPRPLTDTQYF
>TRBJ2-7|TRBV25-1
CASSSPGQGHEQYF
>TRBJ2-3|TRBV7-3
CASSLSGQGGTDTQYF
>TRBJ2-5|TRBV11-2
CASSLDGGEARETQYF
>TRBJ2-2|TRBV6-1
CASSGGGLGTGELFF
>TRBJ1-1|TRBV5-1
CASSLRRGDTEAFF
>TRBJ1-1|TRBV6-5
CASRGGMANTEAFF